The rows below give T cell receptor beta chains drawn from one sample of a study of T cells in Graves' hyperthyroidism and ophthalmopathy. TCRdb recomputed calls from the multiplex PCR reads with MiXCR, one row per CDR3 protein. The sample yields hundreds of thousands of distinct CDR3 sequences, 38% seen once. Sequencing was carried out using blood. The source of these receptors is a man younger than 35 with Graves' hyperthyroidism. CDR3s include the opening cysteine and the closing phenylalanine or tryptophan. The D gene is left open where the match is weak. Size is stated for part of the rows, as once, few or many counts, or as a class when the clone is expanded.

d_gene	j_gene	v_gene	abundance	CDR3aa	CDR3nt
TRBD1	TRBJ1-5	TRBV2	.	CASSEDRQLNSNQPQHF	TGTGCCAGCAGTGAGGACAGGCAACTAAATAGCAATCAGCCCCAGCATTTT
TRBD1	TRBJ1-5	TRBV9	.	CASSTGDGQPQHF	TGTGCCAGCAGTACAGGGGACGGCCAGCCCCAGCATTTT
.	TRBJ1-5	TRBV20-1	.	CSARGTENQPQHF	TGCAGTGCTAGAGGGACAGAGAATCAGCCCCAGCATTTT
TRBD1	TRBJ2-7	TRBV11-2	.	CASSLGGPGQGPSEQYF	TGTGCCAGCAGCTTAGGGGGACCGGGACAGGGTCCGTCCGAGCAGTACTTC
.	TRBJ1-2	TRBV5-1	many	CASSFQAGDGYTF	TGCGCCAGCAGCTTTCAGGCAGGGGACGGCTACACCTTC
TRBD1	TRBJ2-5	TRBV7-2	.	CASSLRTGDQPQYF	TGTGCCAGCAGCTTGAGGACAGGGGATCAGCCCCAGTACTTC
.	TRBJ1-1	TRBV19	many	CASSPSQVANTEAFF	TGTGCCAGTAGTCCATCACAGGTGGCGAACACTGAAGCTTTCTTT
.	TRBJ1-1	TRBV5-1	many	CASSLAGGRNTEAFF	TGCGCCAGCAGCTTGGCTGGGGGGAGGAACACTGAAGCTTTCTTT
.	TRBJ2-7	TRBV7-9	few	CASSLAVEGKQYF	TGTGCCAGCAGCTTAGCGGTGGAGGGGAAGCAGTACTTC
TRBD1	TRBJ2-7	TRBV18	.	CASSPLDRVYEQYF	TGTGCCAGCTCACCGCTCGACAGGGTCTACGAGCAGTACTTC
.	TRBJ1-5	TRBV10-3	few	CASIEGTASHQPQHF	TGTGCCAGCATAGAGGGAACAGCTTCGCATCAGCCCCAGCATTTT
.	TRBJ1-5	TRBV7-2	.	CASSQETGDYYQPQHF	TGTGCCAGCAGCCAAGAGACAGGAGACTATTATCAGCCCCAGCATTTT
.	TRBJ1-1	TRBV19	few	CASSPPGANPEAFF	TGTGCCAGTAGTCCCCCAGGGGCTAACCCTGAAGCTTTCTTT